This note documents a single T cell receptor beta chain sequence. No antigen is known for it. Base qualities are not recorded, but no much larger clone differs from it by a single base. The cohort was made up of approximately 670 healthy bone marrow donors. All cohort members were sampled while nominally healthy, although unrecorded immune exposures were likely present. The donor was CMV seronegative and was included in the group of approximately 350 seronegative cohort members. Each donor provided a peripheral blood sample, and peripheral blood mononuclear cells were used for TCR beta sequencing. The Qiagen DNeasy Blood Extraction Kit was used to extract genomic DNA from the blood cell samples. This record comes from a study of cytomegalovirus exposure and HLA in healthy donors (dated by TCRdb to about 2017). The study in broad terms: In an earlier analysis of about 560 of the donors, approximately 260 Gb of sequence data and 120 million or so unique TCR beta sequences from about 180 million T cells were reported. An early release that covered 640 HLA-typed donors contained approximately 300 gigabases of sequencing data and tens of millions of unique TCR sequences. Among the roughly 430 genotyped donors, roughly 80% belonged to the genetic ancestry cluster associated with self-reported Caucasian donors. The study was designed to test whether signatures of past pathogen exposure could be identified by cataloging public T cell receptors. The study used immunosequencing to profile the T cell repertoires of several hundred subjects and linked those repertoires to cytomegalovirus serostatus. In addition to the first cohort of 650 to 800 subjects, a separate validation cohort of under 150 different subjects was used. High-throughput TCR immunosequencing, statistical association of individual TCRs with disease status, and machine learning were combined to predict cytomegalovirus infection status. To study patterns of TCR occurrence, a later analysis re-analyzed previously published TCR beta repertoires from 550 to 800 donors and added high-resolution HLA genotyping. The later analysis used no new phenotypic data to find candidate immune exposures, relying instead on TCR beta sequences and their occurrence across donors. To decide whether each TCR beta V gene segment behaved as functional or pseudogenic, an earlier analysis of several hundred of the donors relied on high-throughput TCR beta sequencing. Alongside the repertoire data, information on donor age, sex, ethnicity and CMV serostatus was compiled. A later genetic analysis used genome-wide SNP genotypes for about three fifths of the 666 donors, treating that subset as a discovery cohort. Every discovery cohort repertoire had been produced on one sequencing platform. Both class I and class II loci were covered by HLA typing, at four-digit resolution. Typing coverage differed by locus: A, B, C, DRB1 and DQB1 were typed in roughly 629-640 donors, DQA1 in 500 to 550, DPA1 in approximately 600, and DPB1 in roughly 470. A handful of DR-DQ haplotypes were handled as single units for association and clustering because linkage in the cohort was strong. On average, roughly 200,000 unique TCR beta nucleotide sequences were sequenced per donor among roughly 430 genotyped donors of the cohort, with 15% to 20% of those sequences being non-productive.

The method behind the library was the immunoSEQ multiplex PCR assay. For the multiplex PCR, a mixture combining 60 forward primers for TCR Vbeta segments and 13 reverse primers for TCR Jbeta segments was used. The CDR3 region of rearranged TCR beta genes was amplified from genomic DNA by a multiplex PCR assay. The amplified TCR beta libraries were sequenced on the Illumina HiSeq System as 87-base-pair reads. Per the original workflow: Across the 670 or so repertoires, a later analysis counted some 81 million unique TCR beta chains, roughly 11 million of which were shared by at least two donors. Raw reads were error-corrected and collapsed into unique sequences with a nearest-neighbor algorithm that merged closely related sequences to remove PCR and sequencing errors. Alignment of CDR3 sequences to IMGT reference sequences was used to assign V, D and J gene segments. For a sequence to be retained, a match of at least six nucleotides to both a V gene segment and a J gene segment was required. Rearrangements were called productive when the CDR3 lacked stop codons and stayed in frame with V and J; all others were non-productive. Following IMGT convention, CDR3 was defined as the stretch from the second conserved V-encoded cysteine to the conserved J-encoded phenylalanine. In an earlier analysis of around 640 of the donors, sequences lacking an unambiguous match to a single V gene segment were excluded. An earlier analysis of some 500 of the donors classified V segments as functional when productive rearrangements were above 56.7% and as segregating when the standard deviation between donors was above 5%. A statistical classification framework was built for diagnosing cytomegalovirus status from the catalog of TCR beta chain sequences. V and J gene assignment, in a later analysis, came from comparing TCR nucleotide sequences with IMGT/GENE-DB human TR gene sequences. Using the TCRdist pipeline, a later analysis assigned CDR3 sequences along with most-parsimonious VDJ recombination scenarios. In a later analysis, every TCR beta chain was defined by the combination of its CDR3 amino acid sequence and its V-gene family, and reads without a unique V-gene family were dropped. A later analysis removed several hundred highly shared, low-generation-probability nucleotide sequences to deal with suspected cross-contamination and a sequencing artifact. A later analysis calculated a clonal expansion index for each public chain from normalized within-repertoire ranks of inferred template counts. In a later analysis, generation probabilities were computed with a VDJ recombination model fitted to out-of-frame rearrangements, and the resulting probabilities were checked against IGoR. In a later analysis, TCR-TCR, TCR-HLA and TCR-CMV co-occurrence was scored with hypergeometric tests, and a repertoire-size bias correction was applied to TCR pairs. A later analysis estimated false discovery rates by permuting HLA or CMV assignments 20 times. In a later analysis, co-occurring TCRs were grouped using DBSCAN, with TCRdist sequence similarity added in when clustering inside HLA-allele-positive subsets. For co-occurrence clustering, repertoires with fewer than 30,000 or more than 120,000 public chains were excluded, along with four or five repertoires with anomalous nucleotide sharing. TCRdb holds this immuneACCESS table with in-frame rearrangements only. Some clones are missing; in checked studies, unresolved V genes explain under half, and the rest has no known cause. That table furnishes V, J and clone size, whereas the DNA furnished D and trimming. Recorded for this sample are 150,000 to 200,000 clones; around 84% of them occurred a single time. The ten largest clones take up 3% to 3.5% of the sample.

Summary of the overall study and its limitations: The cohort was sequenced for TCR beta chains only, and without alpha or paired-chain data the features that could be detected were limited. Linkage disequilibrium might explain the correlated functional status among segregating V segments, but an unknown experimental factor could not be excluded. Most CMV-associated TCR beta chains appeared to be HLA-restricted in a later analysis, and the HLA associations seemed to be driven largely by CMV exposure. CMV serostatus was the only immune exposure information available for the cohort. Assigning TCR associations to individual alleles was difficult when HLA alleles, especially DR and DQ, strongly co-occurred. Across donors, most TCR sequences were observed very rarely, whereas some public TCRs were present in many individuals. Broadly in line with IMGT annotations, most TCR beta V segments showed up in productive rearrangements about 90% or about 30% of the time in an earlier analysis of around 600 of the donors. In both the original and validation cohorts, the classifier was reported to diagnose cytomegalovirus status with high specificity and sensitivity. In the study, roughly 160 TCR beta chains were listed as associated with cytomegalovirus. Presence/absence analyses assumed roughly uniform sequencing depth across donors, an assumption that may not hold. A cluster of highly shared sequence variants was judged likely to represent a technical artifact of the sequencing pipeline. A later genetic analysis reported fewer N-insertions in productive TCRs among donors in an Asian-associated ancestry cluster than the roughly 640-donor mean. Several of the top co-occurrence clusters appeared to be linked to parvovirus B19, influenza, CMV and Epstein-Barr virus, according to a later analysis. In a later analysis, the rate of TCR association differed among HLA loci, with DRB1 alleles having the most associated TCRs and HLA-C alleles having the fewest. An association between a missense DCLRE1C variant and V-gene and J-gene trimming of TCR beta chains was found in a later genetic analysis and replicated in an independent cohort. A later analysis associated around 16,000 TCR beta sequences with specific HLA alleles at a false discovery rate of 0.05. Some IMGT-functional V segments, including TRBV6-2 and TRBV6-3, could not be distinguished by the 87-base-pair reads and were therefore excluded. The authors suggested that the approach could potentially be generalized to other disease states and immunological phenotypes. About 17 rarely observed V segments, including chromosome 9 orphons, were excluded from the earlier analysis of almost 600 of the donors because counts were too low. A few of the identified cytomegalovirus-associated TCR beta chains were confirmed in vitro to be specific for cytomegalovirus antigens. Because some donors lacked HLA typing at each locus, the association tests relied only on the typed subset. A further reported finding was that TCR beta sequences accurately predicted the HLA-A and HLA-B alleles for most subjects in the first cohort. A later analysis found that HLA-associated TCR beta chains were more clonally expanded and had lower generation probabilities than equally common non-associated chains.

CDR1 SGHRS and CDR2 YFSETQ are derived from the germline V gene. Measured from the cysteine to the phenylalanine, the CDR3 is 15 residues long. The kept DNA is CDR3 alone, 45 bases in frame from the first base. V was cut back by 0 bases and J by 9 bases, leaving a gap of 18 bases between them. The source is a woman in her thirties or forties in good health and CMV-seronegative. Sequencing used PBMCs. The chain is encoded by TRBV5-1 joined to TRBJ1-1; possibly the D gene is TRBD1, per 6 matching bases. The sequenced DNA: TGCGCCAGCAGCTTGGCACAGGGTACACCCCCTAAAGCTTTCTTT. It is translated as CASSLAQGTPPKAFF.